This entry lists 18 T cell receptor beta chains sequenced from one sample in a study of blood T cell repertoires in COVID-19. The table came from immunoSEQ multiplex PCR; TCRdb's copy has only in-frame clones and leaves some out. The profile shows 68,000 or so clones, roughly 87% of them singletons. The sample comprised peripheral blood. All receptors come from a man aged 50 or older with active COVID-19.

Here the CDR3 DNA reads TGTGCCAGCAGTTCTAGCGGGGGTTACACAGATACGCAGTATTTT. Its translation: CASSSSGGYTDTQYF. The gene calls are TRBV28 and TRBJ2-3, with 10 bases matching TRBD2. Germline assignment: CDR1 MDHEN and CDR2 SYDVKM. There are 15 residues in the CDR3. V lost 4 bases and J lost 2; bases outside the gene matches: 3.

The V call is TRBV29-1, the J call TRBJ1-1, with no clear D. Per germline, CDR1 SQVTM and CDR2 ANQGSEA. V dropped 0 bases and J dropped 7 bases, with 9 bases sitting between them. CDR3 size: 12 residues. The CDR3 nucleotides are TGCAGCGTTGAAGATCCCCCTAATGAAGCTTTCTTT. Translated, it gives CSVEDPPNEAFF.

The rearrangement uses TRBV24-1 and TRBJ2-3; TRBD2 aligns across 10 bases. The CDR3 is 13 amino acids. Per germline, CDR1 KGHDR and CDR2 SFDVKD. The V segment lost 9 bases and the J segment 1 base; nucleotides outside the gene matches: 0. The CDR3 region has the DNA TGTGCCACCGGGACTAGCGGCACAGATACGCAGTATTTT. It is translated as CATGTSGTDTQYF.

This rearrangement joins TRBV4-3 to TRBJ1-3, with 9 nucleotides matching TRBD1. The CDR3 loop spans 21 amino acids. The trim removed 4 bases at V and 4 bases at J, leaving 23 bases unmatched. CDR1 is LGHNA and CDR2 is YSLEER in the germline V gene. The CDR3 DNA follows: TGCGCCAGCAGCCTCCACCCGAAGACAGGGGGTTTGTTAAAGTGGGGAAACACCATATATTTT. Its protein product is CASSLHPKTGGLLKWGNTIYF.

The V gene is TRBV19, the J gene TRBJ2-2, with TRBD1 as a possible D gene (6 bases). The germline gives CDR1 LNHDA, CDR2 SQIVND (reference sequence). CDR3 length equals 15 residues. V was shortened by 7 bases and J by 2 bases, with 14 bases between the two germline ends. CDR3 in amino acids: CASIQQGLNTGELFF. The CDR3 nucleotides read TGTGCCAGTATCCAACAGGGATTAAACACCGGGGAGCTGTTTTTT.

V gene TRBV13 combines with J gene TRBJ2-3, with TRBD2 as a possible D gene (6 bases). V lost 5 bases and J 6 bases, leaving 12 bases between the germline ends. The CDR3 is 13 amino acids. CDR1 PRHDT and CDR2 FYEKMQ come from the germline V gene (reference sequence). CDR3 sequence reads: CASSLKRGDTQYF. CDR3 sequence (DNA): TGTGCCAGCAGCCTTAAACGGGGGGATACGCAGTATTTT.

In this sample, this clone turned up once. The chain links TRBV28 to TRBJ2-3; 7 bases match TRBD2. The CDR3 has 16 residues. From germline, CDR1 is MDHEN and CDR2 SYDVKM. J gave up 2 bases and V 2 bases, and 7 bases lay outside the gene matches. CDR3 amino acids: CASSLGSSGYTDTQYF. The CDR3 DNA is TGTGCCAGCAGTTTAGGGTCTAGCGGCTACACAGATACGCAGTATTTT.

This rearrangement joins TRBV4-1 to TRBJ2-7, with 7 nucleotides matching TRBD1. The germline gives CDR1 MGHRA, CDR2 YSYEKL. The CDR3 loop spans 14 amino acids. V shed 1 base and J 4 bases; nucleotides not matched to a gene: 4. The CDR3: CASSQGQGEYEQYF. CDR3 nucleotide sequence: TGCGCCAGCAGCCAAGGCCAGGGGGAATACGAGCAGTACTTC.

The chain couples TRBV5-4 to TRBJ1-5; no definite D call. There are 15 residues in the CDR3. Germline V CDR1 and CDR2: SGHNT, YYREEE (reference sequence). Between the trimmed V and J ends, which lost 0 bases and 3 bases, there was a span of 10 bases. CDR3 in DNA: TGTGCCAGCAGCTTGGAACCGGGGAACAATCAGCCCCAGCATTTT. Its protein is CASSLEPGNNQPQHF.

The chain recombines TRBV18 with TRBJ1-1; 8 bases map to TRBD1. This CDR3 contains 16 residues. Per germline, CDR1 KGHSH and CDR2 LQKENI. Trimming cost V 3 bases and J 4 bases; bases outside gene matches: 10. The CDR3 bases are TGTGCCAGCTCACCCATGGGGGGACAGGAGAGCACTGAAGCTTTCTTT. Amino acid sequence: CASSPMGGQESTEAFF.

The genes are TRBV29-1 and TRBJ2-1; tentatively, D is TRBD2 (6 bases). The germline V gene has CDR1 SQVTM and CDR2 ANQGSEA. Trimming took 0 bases from V and 0 from J, leaving 30 bases between them. The CDR3 length is 22 residues. The CDR3 here is CSVEDRWDFGESPISSYNEQFF. In DNA form, the CDR3 reads TGCAGCGTTGAAGATAGGTGGGACTTCGGCGAGTCCCCCATCAGCTCCTACAATGAGCAGTTCTTC.

The CDR3 DNA reads TGCAGCGTTGAAGCTTTAACAGGGTCGGGTGAAAAACTGTTTTTT. Amino acid sequence: CSVEALTGSGEKLFF. The genes are TRBV29-1 and TRBJ1-4; the D gene is possibly TRBD1 (6 bases). The CDR3 totals 15 residues. CDR1 and CDR2 from the germline V gene are SQVTM and ANQGSEA. Between the trimmed V and J ends, which lost 1 base and 7 bases, there was a span of 16 bases.

V gene TRBV14 combines with J gene TRBJ2-7, with 7 bases identical to TRBD2. There are 14 residues in the CDR3. Trimming at V came to 1 base and at J to 4 bases, leaving 4 bases not matched to a gene. The germline V gene has CDR1 SGHDN and CDR2 FVKESK. CDR3 residues: CASSQGLAGYEQYF. CDR3 bases: TGTGCCAGCAGCCAAGGACTAGCAGGGTACGAGCAGTACTTC.

The rearrangement uses TRBV7-9 and TRBJ1-2; D unclear. V was pared by 5 bases and J by 4 bases, with 11 bases between. This CDR3 region has 13 residues. The germline gives CDR1 SEHNR, CDR2 FQNEAQ (reference sequence). CDR3 protein: CASSRSGLYGYTF. The CDR3 DNA reads TGTGCCAGCAGCAGAAGTGGACTCTATGGCTACACCTTC. Filled out from reference TRBV7-9 and TRBJ1-2, the complete variable domain reads DTGVSQNPRHKITKRGQNVTFRCDPISEHNRLYWYRQTLGQGPEFLTYFQNEAQLEKSRLLSDRFSAERPKGSFSTLEIQRTEQGDSAMYLCASSRSGLYGYTFGSGTRLTVV.

V is TRBV27 and J is TRBJ2-7, with 9 bases aligning to TRBD1. The CDR3 contains 14 residues. V lost 5 bases to trimming and J lost 5 bases; unmatched junction nucleotides: 7. Germline CDR1 is MNHEY and CDR2 is SMNVEV (reference sequence). CDR3 sequence: CASSPWTGVNEQYF. CDR3 coding DNA: TGTGCCAGCAGTCCGTGGACAGGGGTAAACGAGCAGTACTTC.

The CDR3 sequence is CASSVGDPGDTQYF. CDR3 in DNA: TGTGCCAGCAGTGTGGGTGATCCAGGAGATACGCAGTATTTT. The V and J genes are TRBV25-1 and TRBJ2-3; unclear D gene. The CDR3 consists of 14 residues. CDR1 and CDR2 from the germline V gene are MGHDK and SYGVNS. V was pared by 4 bases and J by 5 bases, with 13 bases between.

This chain uses TRBV18 with TRBJ1-4; D is perhaps TRBD1 (5 bases). V shed 2 bases and J shed 2 bases, with 18 bases lying between them. CDR3 size: 18 residues. Germline CDR1 is KGHSH and CDR2 is LQKENI. The CDR3 DNA is TGTGCCAGCTCACCATCCCCAGAGGGAGGGGTGACTAATGAAAAACTGTTTTTT. Its protein is CASSPSPEGGVTNEKLFF.

The genes are TRBV6-2 or TRBV6-3 and TRBJ1-1; 9 bases map to TRBD1. V gave up 6 bases and J gave up 6 bases; unmatched junction bases: 8. Germline V CDR1 and CDR2: MNHEY, SVGEGT. The CDR3 is 14 residues long. The CDR3 sequence is CASSEQGARPEAFF. CDR3 DNA: TGTGCCAGCAGCGAACAGGGGGCGCGTCCTGAAGCTTTCTTT.